This TCR beta chain emerged from a study of beta chain features in type 1 diabetes. Details on this clone: Its antigen remains unidentified.

Whole-study findings and limits: When cDNA is sequenced, cells with high TCR expression could be over-represented.

Of the isolated RNA, all was reverse transcribed, and so the sequenced material was expressed TCRB transcripts. Here immunoSEQ multiplex PCR was the method, and the copy in TCRdb shows in-frame clones only, minus some. This sample carries roughly 40,000 clones, 45% to 50% of them seen once, and the ten largest clones take approximately 0.67%. Sequenced: central memory CD4+ T cells from blood. The TCR was taken from a woman between 18 and 30 years old in good health.

The chain's CDR3 is CASSPPTGGAGNEQYF. DNA of the CDR3: TGTGCCAGCTCACCCCCCACCGGTGGGGCTGGCAACGAGCAGTACTTC. This chain connects TRBV18 to TRBJ2-7; maybe TRBD1 (5 bases). Looked up from germline, CDR1 is KGHSH and CDR2 is LQKENI. V lost 3 bases to trimming and J lost 5 bases, with 20 bases between them. The CDR3 has 16 residues.